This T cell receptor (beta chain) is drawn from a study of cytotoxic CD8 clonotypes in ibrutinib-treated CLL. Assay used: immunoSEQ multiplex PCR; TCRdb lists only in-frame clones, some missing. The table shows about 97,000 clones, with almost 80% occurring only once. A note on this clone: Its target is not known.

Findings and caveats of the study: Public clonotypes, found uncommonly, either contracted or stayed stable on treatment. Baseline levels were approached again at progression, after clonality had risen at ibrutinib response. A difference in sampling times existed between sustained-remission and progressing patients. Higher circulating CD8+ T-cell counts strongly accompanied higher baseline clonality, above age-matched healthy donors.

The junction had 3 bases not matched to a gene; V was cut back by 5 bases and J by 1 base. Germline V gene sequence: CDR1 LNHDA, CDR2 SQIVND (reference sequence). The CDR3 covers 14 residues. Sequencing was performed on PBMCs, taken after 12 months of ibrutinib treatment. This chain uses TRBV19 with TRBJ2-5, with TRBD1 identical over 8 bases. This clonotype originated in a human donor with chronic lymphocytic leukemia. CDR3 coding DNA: TGTGCCAGTAGTCGGACAGGGACCCAAGAGACCCAGTACTTC. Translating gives CASSRTGTQETQYF.